A selection of T cell receptor beta chains follows, all from one sample in a study of T cell clonotyping in hematopoietic cell transplantation. This table comes from immunoSEQ multiplex PCR, and its TCRdb copy is limited to in-frame clones, with some not included. The sample has 20,000 to 30,000 clones; around 80% are singletons. This sample comprised peripheral blood mononuclear cells, obtained before stem cell transplant. The receptors shown here come from a woman aged 55 to 70 with acute myeloid leukemia. Some clones in this sample may be carry-over from other donors' samples. Each CDR3 is given with its conserved first and last residue. Fields, in order: V gene, clone size, D gene, J gene, CDR3 protein, CDR3 DNA. The D gene is left open where the match is weak. Clone sizes are given selectively: once, few, many, or a class where the clone is expanded.

V: TRBV10-3; size: NA; D: TRBD2; J: TRBJ2-2; CDR3: CAISEIGSGRAGGELFF; DNA: TGTGCCATCAGTGAGATTGGGAGCGGGAGGGCCGGCGGGGAGCTGTTTTTT
V: TRBV28; size: NA; D: NA; J: TRBJ2-7; CDR3: CASSLGWIYEQYF; DNA: TGTGCCAGCAGCCTTGGATGGATTTACGAGCAGTACTTC
V: TRBV19; size: NA; D: NA; J: TRBJ1-5; CDR3: CASSIGEYQPQHF; DNA: TGTGCCAGTAGTATAGGGGAGTATCAGCCCCAGCATTTT
V: TRBV28; size: NA; D: NA; J: TRBJ1-2; CDR3: CASSLWGRGDGYTF; DNA: TGTGCCAGCAGTTTATGGGGTAGGGGGGACGGCTACACCTTC
V: TRBV7-8; size: NA; D: NA; J: TRBJ2-7; CDR3: CAITPRGTADEQYF; DNA: TGTGCCATAACACCAAGGGGGACGGCCGACGAGCAGTACTTC
V: TRBV7-9; size: NA; D: NA; J: TRBJ2-2; CDR3: CASSPPGFTGELFF; DNA: TGTGCCAGCAGCCCACCAGGGTTCACCGGGGAGCTGTTTTTT
V: TRBV4-3; size: NA; D: NA; J: TRBJ2-7; CDR3: CASSRGPSSYEQYF; DNA: TGCGCCAGCAGTCGAGGACCTAGCTCCTACGAGCAGTACTTC
V: TRBV11-3; size: NA; D: TRBD1; J: TRBJ2-3; CDR3: CASSPTGMGVTQYF; DNA: TGTGCCAGCAGCCCGACAGGGATGGGTGTTACGCAGTATTTT
V: TRBV11-3; size: NA; D: NA; J: TRBJ1-1; CDR3: CASSLERDTEAFF; DNA: TGTGCCAGCAGCTTAGAACGGGACACTGAAGCTTTCTTT
V: TRBV7-2; size: NA; D: NA; J: TRBJ2-2; CDR3: CASSPPGELFF; DNA: TGTGCCAGCAGCCCACCCGGGGAGCTGTTTTTT
V: TRBV7-8; size: NA; D: NA; J: TRBJ2-7; CDR3: CASSPEPRTASYEQYF; DNA: TGTGCCAGCAGCCCAGAACCACGGACAGCGAGCTACGAGCAGTACTTC
V: TRBV15; size: NA; D: NA; J: TRBJ1-5; CDR3: CATSRDGTVNQPQHF; DNA: TGTGCCACCAGCAGAGATGGGACGGTCAATCAGCCCCAGCATTTT
V: TRBV7-8; size: NA; D: TRBD1; J: TRBJ2-7; CDR3: CASSHIRTGAAYEQYF; DNA: TGTGCCAGCAGCCATATCCGGACAGGAGCAGCCTACGAGCAGTACTTC
V: TRBV29-1; size: few; D: NA; J: TRBJ2-7; CDR3: CSVEAAPNEQYF; DNA: TGCAGCGTTGAGGCAGCCCCAAACGAGCAGTACTTC
V: TRBV9; size: NA; D: TRBD1; J: TRBJ2-6; CDR3: CASSATLGTGGIASGANVLTF; DNA: TGTGCCAGCAGCGCAACCCTCGGGACAGGGGGCATAGCCTCTGGGGCCAACGTCCTGACTTTC
V: TRBV28; size: NA; D: NA; J: TRBJ1-2; CDR3: CASSAVDASNYGYTF; DNA: TGTGCCAGCAGTGCCGTGGACGCCTCTAACTATGGCTACACCTTC